This record concerns one T cell receptor (beta chain) sequence. No antigen is known for it. Assay: immunoSEQ multiplex PCR; the TCRdb copy retains only in-frame clones and omits some. The table shows about 58,000 clones, with about 85% occurring only once. The sample is drawn from a study of OX40 agonist ivuxolimab in advanced cancers. Study-level information: Patients undergoing dose escalation presented with hepatocellular carcinoma, melanoma, renal cell or head and neck cancer. Partial response was recorded in three patients: one hepatocellular carcinoma and two cutaneous melanoma cases. General study points: Certain nonresponders additionally had low normalized T-cell clonal expansion.

The TCR originated in an adult with an advanced solid tumor such as melanoma, head and neck, liver or kidney cancer. The sample here was CD4+ or CD8+ T cells sorted from blood, taken in a trial of the OX40 agonist ivuxolimab.

The CDR3 region is CASSLERRGLNTDTQYF. DNA of the CDR3: TGTGCCAGCAGCTTAGAGAGGCGGGGACTAAACACAGATACGCAGTATTTT. The rearrangement uses TRBV7-2 and TRBJ2-3; 7 bases align to TRBD2. Germline loops: CDR1 SGHTA, CDR2 FQGNSA. The CDR3 has 17 residues. V lost 1 base and J lost 2; bases outside the gene matches: 9. The whole variable domain, remainder taken from reference TRBV7-2 and TRBJ2-3, is GAGVSQSPSNKVTEKGKDVELRCDPISGHTALYWYRQSLGQGLEFLIYFQGNSAPDKSGLPSDRFSAERTGGSVSTLTIQRTQQEDSAVYLCASSLERRGLNTDTQYFGPGTRLTVL.